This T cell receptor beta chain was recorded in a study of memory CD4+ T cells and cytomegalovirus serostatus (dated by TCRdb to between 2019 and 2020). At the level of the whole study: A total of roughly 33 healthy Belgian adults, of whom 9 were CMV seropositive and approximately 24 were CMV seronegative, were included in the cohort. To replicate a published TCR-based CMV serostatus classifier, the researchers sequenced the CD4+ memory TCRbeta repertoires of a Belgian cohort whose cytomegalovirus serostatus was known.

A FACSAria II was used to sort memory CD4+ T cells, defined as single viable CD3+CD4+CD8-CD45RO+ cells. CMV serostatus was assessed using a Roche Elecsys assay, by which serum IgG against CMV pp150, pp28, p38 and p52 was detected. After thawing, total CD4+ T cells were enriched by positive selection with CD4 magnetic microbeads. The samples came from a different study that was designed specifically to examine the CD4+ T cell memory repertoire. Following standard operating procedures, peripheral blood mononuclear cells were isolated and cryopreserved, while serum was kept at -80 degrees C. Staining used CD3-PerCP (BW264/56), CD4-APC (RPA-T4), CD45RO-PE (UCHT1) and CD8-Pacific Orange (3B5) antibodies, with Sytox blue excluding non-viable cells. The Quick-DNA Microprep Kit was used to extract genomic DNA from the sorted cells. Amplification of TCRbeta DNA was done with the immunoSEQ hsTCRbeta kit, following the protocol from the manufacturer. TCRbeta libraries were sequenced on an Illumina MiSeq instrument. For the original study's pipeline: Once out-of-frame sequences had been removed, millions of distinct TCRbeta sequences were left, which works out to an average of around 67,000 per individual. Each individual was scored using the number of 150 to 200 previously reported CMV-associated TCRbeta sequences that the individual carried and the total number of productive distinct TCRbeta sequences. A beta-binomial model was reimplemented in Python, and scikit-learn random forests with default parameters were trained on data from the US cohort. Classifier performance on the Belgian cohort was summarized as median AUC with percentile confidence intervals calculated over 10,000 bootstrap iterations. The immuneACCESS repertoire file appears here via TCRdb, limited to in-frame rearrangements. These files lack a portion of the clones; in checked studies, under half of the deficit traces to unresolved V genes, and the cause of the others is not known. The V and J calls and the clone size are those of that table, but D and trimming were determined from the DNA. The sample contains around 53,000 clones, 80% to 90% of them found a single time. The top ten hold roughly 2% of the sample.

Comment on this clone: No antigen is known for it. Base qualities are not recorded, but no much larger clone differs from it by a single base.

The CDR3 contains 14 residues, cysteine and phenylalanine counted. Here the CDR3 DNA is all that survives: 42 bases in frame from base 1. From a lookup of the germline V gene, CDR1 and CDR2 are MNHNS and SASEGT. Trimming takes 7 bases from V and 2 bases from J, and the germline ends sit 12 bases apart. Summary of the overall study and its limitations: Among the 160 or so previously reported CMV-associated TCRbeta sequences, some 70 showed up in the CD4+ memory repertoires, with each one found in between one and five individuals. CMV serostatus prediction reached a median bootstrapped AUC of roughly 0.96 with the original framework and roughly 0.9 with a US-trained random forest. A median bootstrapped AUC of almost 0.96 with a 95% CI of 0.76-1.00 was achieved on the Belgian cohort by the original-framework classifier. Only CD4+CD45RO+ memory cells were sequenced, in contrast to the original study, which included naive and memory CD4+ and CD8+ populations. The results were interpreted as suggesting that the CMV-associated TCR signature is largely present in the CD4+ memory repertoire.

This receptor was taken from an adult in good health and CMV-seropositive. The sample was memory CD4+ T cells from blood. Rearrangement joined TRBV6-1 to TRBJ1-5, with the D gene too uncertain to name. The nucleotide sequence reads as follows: TGTGCCAGCAATCGGGTCTCGGGCAATCAGCCCCAGCATTTT. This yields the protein CASNRVSGNQPQHF.